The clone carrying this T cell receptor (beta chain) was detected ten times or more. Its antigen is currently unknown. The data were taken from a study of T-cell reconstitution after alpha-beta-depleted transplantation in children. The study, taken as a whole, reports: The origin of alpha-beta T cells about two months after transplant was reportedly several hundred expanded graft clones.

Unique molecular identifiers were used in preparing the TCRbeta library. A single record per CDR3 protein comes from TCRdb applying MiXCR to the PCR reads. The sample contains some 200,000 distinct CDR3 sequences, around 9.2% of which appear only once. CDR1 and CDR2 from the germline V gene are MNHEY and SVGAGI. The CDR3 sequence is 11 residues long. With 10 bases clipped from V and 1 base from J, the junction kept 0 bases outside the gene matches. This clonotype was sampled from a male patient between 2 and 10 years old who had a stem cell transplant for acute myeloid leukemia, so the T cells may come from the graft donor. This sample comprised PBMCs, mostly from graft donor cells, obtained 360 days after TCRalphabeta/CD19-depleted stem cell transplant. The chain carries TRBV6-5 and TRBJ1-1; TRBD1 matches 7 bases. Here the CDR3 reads CATGGNTEAFF. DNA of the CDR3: TGTGCCACAGGGGGGAACACTGAAGCTTTCTTT.